The next 6 T cell receptor beta chains were all read from a single sample in a study of cytomegalovirus exposure and HLA in healthy donors (dated by TCRdb to about 2017). The library was generated by the immunoSEQ multiplex PCR assay. The multiplex PCR relied on a mix of 60 forward primers for TCR Vbeta segments and 13 reverse primers for TCR Jbeta segments. TCRdb stores this immuneACCESS table with in-frame sequences only. Part of the clones is absent; in the studies checked, under half of the shortfall reflects unresolved V genes, and no reason is known for the rest. For this sample the table gives 55,000 to 70,000 clones, of which around 82% were detected only once. The top ten constitute roughly 8% of the sample. The sample was PBMCs. The receptors originated from a man aged 18-30 years in good health and CMV-seropositive.

The V call is TRBV6-5, the J call TRBJ2-1; D is uncertain. Trimming cost V 3 bases and J 7 bases, with 13 bases left between them. The CDR3 is made up of 14 amino acids. Germline values: CDR1 MNHEY, CDR2 SVGAGI. The CDR3 is CASSYYGPRNEQFF. CDR3 DNA: TGTGCCAGCAGTTATTACGGCCCGCGGAATGAGCAGTTCTTC.

This chain joins TRBV5-1 and TRBJ2-3, with a weak D call TRBD1 (6 bases). This CDR3 is 15 amino acids long. Germline V gene sequence: CDR1 SGHRS, CDR2 YFSETQ. The ends were cut back, 2 bases at V and 0 bases at J, with 10 bases in the middle. The DNA of the CDR3 is TGCGCCAGCAGCTTAGGGACACTGAGCACAGATACGCAGTATTTT. Encoded protein: CASSLGTLSTDTQYF. Drawing the rest from reference TRBV5-1 and TRBJ2-3, the complete variable domain is KAGVTQTPRYLIKTRGQQVTLSCSPISGHRSVSWYQQTPGQGLQFLFEYFSETQRNKGNFPGRFSGRQFSNSRSEMNVSTLELGDSALYLCASSLGTLSTDTQYFGPGTRLTVL.

The chain has TRBV10-3 and TRBJ2-1, with 8 positions matching TRBD2. Germline trimming cut 0 bases from V and 0 bases from J; bases unmatched to any gene: 7. CDR1 is ENHRY, CDR2 SYGVKD, per germline. The length of the CDR3 is 18 residues. This CDR3 is CAISESTGGRFSYNEQFF. The CDR3 nucleotides are TGTGCCATCAGTGAGTCGACGGGGGGGCGCTTCTCCTACAATGAGCAGTTCTTC.

The chain combines TRBV5-4 with TRBJ2-5; 11 bases map to TRBD2. The V gene end was trimmed by 10 bases and the J gene end by 4 bases; junction bases not matched to a gene: 12. CDR1 and CDR2 (germline): SGHNT, YYREEE (reference sequence). This CDR3 spans 15 amino acids. CDR3 in DNA: TGTGCCTGGTTTAGTAGCGGGGGGGCAGGAGAGACCCAGTACTTC. This codes for CAWFSSGGAGETQYF.

This clone has just a few counts. This CDR3 is CAWSPGGLADTQYF. DNA for the CDR3: TGTGCCTGGAGTCCGGGGGGGTTGGCAGATACGCAGTATTTT. The V gene is TRBV30, the J gene TRBJ2-3, with 8 bases matching TRBD2. The germline V gene has CDR1 GTSNPN and CDR2 SVGIG (reference sequence). Germline trimming cut 2 bases from V and 4 bases from J; bases unmatched to any gene: 5. The CDR3 consists of 14 residues.

The chain is built from TRBV28 and TRBJ2-2; no clear D gene. This CDR3 comprises 14 residues. The germline CDR1 and CDR2 sequences are MDHEN and SYDVKM. Trimming took 2 bases from V and 3 from J, leaving 7 bases between them. The CDR3 region is CASSLPQDTGELFF. The CDR3 DNA is TGTGCCAGCAGTTTACCGCAGGACACCGGGGAGCTGTTTTTT.